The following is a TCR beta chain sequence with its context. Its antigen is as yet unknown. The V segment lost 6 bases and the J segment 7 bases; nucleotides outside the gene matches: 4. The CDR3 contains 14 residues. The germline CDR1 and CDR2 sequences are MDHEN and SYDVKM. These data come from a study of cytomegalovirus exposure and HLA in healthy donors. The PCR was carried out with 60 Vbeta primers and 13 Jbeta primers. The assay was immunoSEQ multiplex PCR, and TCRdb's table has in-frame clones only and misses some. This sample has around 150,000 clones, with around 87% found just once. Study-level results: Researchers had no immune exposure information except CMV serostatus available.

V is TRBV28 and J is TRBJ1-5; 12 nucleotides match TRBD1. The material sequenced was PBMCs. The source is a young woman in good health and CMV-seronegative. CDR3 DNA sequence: TGTGCCAGCAGCAGGGACAGGGGGCTCCAGCCCCAGCATTTT. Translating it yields CASSRDRGLQPQHF.